Listed below are T cell receptor beta chains from one sample, sequenced in a study of cytomegalovirus exposure and HLA in healthy donors. Sequencing was performed with immunoSEQ multiplex PCR; in TCRdb, only in-frame clones are kept and a portion is missing. Found here are about 130,000 clones, around 80% of them singletons; the top ten hold approximately 5%. Sequencing input: PBMCs. The receptors here all came from a man aged 25 to 45 in good health and CMV-seronegative. Each CDR3 is given with its conserved first and last residue. The D gene is left open where the match is weak. Clone size appears in some rows only: once, few, many, or a class for an expanded clone.

j_call d_call clone_size v_call cdr3_length cdr3_nt cdr3_aa
TRBJ2-3 TRBD2 NA TRBV5-1 14 TGCGCCAGCGTCCTGCGGGAGTCCTCAGATACGCAGTATTTT CASVLRESSDTQYF
TRBJ2-7 TRBD2 NA TRBV25-1 14 TGTGCCACTCAGACTAGCGACCTTCCCTACGAGCAGTACTTC CATQTSDLPYEQYF
TRBJ2-5 TRBD1 NA TRBV11-1 17 TGTGCCAGCAGACCCGACAGGGGCCAGGCCGTGAGGGAGACCCAGTACTTC CASRPDRGQAVRETQYF
TRBJ2-7 NA NA TRBV7-2 13 TGTGCCAGCAGCTTAGCGCTCGGGGACGAGCAGTACTTC CASSLALGDEQYF
TRBJ2-1 NA few TRBV13 13 TGTGCCAGCAGCTTAGACAGCCACAATGAGCAGTTCTTC CASSLDSHNEQFF
TRBJ2-2 TRBD2 NA TRBV5-6 16 TGTGCCAGCAGCACCAGTGAGCGGGGGGGTTACGGGGAGCTGTTTTTT CASSTSERGGYGELFF
TRBJ2-7 NA NA TRBV5-6 14 TGTGCCAGCAGCTTGCATGAGGATACCTACGAGCAGTACTTC CASSLHEDTYEQYF
TRBJ2-7 TRBD2 NA TRBV6-1 14 TGTGCCAGCAGCCAACCGGGACTAGCGGGGGAATTCTACTTC CASSQPGLAGEFYF
TRBJ2-5 NA few TRBV2 15 TGTGCCAGCAGTGGTGGGTCAGGCCCTAAGGAGACCCAGTACTTC CASSGGSGPKETQYF
TRBJ2-7 TRBD2 NA TRBV28 19 TGTGCCAGCAGACTCACCTCGGCGAAGCGGGAGTTCAGAGGGTACGAGCAGTACTTC CASRLTSAKREFRGYEQYF
TRBJ1-5 NA few TRBV4-3 13 TGCGCCAGCAGCCTAAGGCTTGGCGGGCCCCAGCATTTT CASSLRLGGPQHF
TRBJ2-2 TRBD1 few TRBV29-1 16 TGCAGCGTTGAAGTTGGGACAGGGTGGGCATACGGGGAGCTGTTTTTT CSVEVGTGWAYGELFF
TRBJ2-5 NA NA TRBV25-1 15 TGTGCCAGCAGTGGAGCGACTATGTACCAAGAGACCCAGTACTTC CASSGATMYQETQYF
TRBJ2-7 TRBD2 NA TRBV5-4 14 TGTGCCAGCAGCTACCGCGGGGGGACCTACGAGCAGTACTTC CASSYRGGTYEQYF
TRBJ2-7 NA NA TRBV6-5 14 TGTGCCAGCAGTTACGGAGATGGCCCGTCCGAGCAGTACTTC CASSYGDGPSEQYF
TRBJ2-1 NA NA TRBV4-2 14 TGTGCCAGCAGCGCCCGGGAAAGCCGGAATGAGCAGTTCTTC CASSARESRNEQFF